This is a list of T cell receptor beta chains from one sample in a study of Graves' ophthalmopathy and Graves' hyperthyroidism. TCRdb used MiXCR to reprocess the multiplex PCR reads, holding one entry per CDR3 protein. The sample lists roughly 400,000 distinct CDR3 sequences, about 16% occurring once. Input material: peripheral blood. The origin of the receptors is a woman aged 18-35 years with Graves' ophthalmopathy. CDR3s include the opening cysteine and the closing phenylalanine or tryptophan. The D gene is left open where the match is weak. Clone size is shown for a subset of rows, as once, few, many or a class of expanded clone.

cdr3_length: 17
clone_size: many
v_call: TRBV14
d_call: TRBD2
j_call: TRBJ2-7
cdr3_nt: TGTGCCAGCAGCCTTCTCCCGAGGGCTAGCGGAACCTACGAGCAGTACTTC
cdr3_aa: CASSLLPRASGTYEQYF

cdr3_length: 12
clone_size: many
v_call: TRBV20-1
d_call: NA
j_call: TRBJ2-5
cdr3_nt: TGCAGTGCTAGCTCCACCCAAGAGACCCAGTACTTC
cdr3_aa: CSASSTQETQYF

cdr3_length: 14
clone_size: many
v_call: TRBV11-2
d_call: NA
j_call: TRBJ2-2
cdr3_nt: TGTGCCAGCAGCGACCGGCCGTCAAACGGGGAGCTGTTTTTT
cdr3_aa: CASSDRPSNGELFF

cdr3_length: 14
clone_size: many
v_call: TRBV7-3
d_call: NA
j_call: TRBJ2-2
cdr3_nt: TGTGCCAGCAGCTCCCAAACGAACACCGGGGAGCTGTTTTTT
cdr3_aa: CASSSQTNTGELFF

cdr3_length: 15
clone_size: many
v_call: TRBV14
d_call: NA
j_call: TRBJ2-5
cdr3_nt: TGTGCCAGCAGCCCGATGTTGAGGGGCCAAGAGACCCAGTACTTC
cdr3_aa: CASSPMLRGQETQYF

cdr3_length: 13
clone_size: many
v_call: TRBV6-5
d_call: NA
j_call: TRBJ2-7
cdr3_nt: TGTGCCAGCAGTTACTCACAGGGTCGCGAGCAGTACTTC
cdr3_aa: CASSYSQGREQYF

cdr3_length: 14
clone_size: many
v_call: TRBV28
d_call: NA
j_call: TRBJ2-4
cdr3_nt: TGTGCCAGCAGTCTCGGCCCGACCAAAAACATTCAGTACTTC
cdr3_aa: CASSLGPTKNIQYF

cdr3_length: 13
clone_size: NA
v_call: TRBV6-1
d_call: TRBD2
j_call: TRBJ2-7
cdr3_nt: TGTGCCAGCAGCCTTGGACTAGCTAACGAGCAGTACTTC
cdr3_aa: CASSLGLANEQYF

cdr3_length: 15
clone_size: many
v_call: TRBV19
d_call: NA
j_call: TRBJ1-5
cdr3_nt: TGTGCCAGTAGTACCCAGGGAAATAGCAATCAGCCCCAGCATTTT
cdr3_aa: CASSTQGNSNQPQHF

cdr3_length: 15
clone_size: many
v_call: TRBV20-1
d_call: TRBD1
j_call: TRBJ2-4
cdr3_nt: TGCAGTGCTAGAGATACCGGGACAGGGGAAGGGATTCAGTACTTC
cdr3_aa: CSARDTGTGEGIQYF

cdr3_length: 15
clone_size: many
v_call: TRBV19
d_call: NA
j_call: TRBJ1-1
cdr3_nt: TGTGCCAGCCCGGGACACCGAAATCTGAACACTGAAGCTTTCTTT
cdr3_aa: CASPGHRNLNTEAFF

cdr3_length: 15
clone_size: many
v_call: TRBV24-1
d_call: NA
j_call: TRBJ2-5
cdr3_nt: TGTGCCACCAGTGATTTGAGCCGGTCTCAAGAGACCCAGTACTTC
cdr3_aa: CATSDLSRSQETQYF

cdr3_length: 14
clone_size: many
v_call: TRBV12-3/TRBV12-4
d_call: TRBD1
j_call: TRBJ2-7
cdr3_nt: TGTGCCAGCAGTGACCGGGACAGCCCCGACGAGCAGTACTTC
cdr3_aa: CASSDRDSPDEQYF

cdr3_length: 14
clone_size: NA
v_call: TRBV6-5
d_call: NA
j_call: TRBJ2-5
cdr3_nt: TGTGCCAGCAGTTACGGCGATCGGGGAGAGACCCAGTACTTC
cdr3_aa: CASSYGDRGETQYF

cdr3_length: 14
clone_size: many
v_call: TRBV28
d_call: TRBD1
j_call: TRBJ1-1
cdr3_nt: TGTGCCAGCACCATCGACAGGGGCGGGACTGAAGCTTTCTTT
cdr3_aa: CASTIDRGGTEAFF

cdr3_length: 14
clone_size: NA
v_call: TRBV27
d_call: TRBD1
j_call: TRBJ2-5
cdr3_nt: TGTGCCAGCAGTCCGGGACAGGAATTACGGACCCAGTACTTC
cdr3_aa: CASSPGQELRTQYF

cdr3_length: 13
clone_size: NA
v_call: TRBV15
d_call: NA
j_call: TRBJ1-1
cdr3_nt: TGTGCCACCAGCAGCTCCGGAGAGACTGAAGCTTTCTTT
cdr3_aa: CATSSSGETEAFF

cdr3_length: 15
clone_size: many
v_call: TRBV20-1
d_call: TRBD1
j_call: TRBJ1-1
cdr3_nt: TGCAGTGCTTTAGACAGGGCAATATCGAACACTGAAGCTTTCTTT
cdr3_aa: CSALDRAISNTEAFF

cdr3_length: 15
clone_size: many
v_call: TRBV20-1
d_call: TRBD2
j_call: TRBJ2-2
cdr3_nt: TGCAGTGCCAGGCGGGGGAGGCCACGGACCGGGGAGCTGTTTTTT
cdr3_aa: CSARRGRPRTGELFF

cdr3_length: 13
clone_size: NA
v_call: TRBV6-1
d_call: NA
j_call: TRBJ2-2
cdr3_nt: TGTGCCAGCTCGCCCTTAACCGGGACGCCAGTTTCGTTT
cdr3_aa: CASSPLTGTPVSF

cdr3_length: 16
clone_size: many
v_call: TRBV7-3
d_call: NA
j_call: TRBJ2-1
cdr3_nt: TGTGCCAGCAGCCTACAGGGGGGGGCGATCTACAATGAGCAGTTCTTC
cdr3_aa: CASSLQGGAIYNEQFF

cdr3_length: 16
clone_size: many
v_call: TRBV6-1
d_call: TRBD1
j_call: TRBJ1-5
cdr3_nt: TGTGCCAGCAGCCCTACAGGGGTAGAAGGCAATCAGCCCCAGCATTTT
cdr3_aa: CASSPTGVEGNQPQHF

cdr3_length: 15
clone_size: many
v_call: TRBV12-3/TRBV12-4
d_call: NA
j_call: TRBJ2-6
cdr3_nt: TGTGCCAGCAGTCCCCGGAGGGCTGGGGCCAACGTCCTGACTTTC
cdr3_aa: CASSPRRAGANVLTF

cdr3_length: 15
clone_size: many
v_call: TRBV19
d_call: TRBD1
j_call: TRBJ1-2
cdr3_nt: TGTGCCAGTAGTGGACAGGGGAGGACGAACTATGGCTACACCTTC
cdr3_aa: CASSGQGRTNYGYTF

cdr3_length: 12
clone_size: many
v_call: TRBV18
d_call: NA
j_call: TRBJ1-1
cdr3_nt: TGTGCCAGCTCACCGGAGGGGTCTGAAGCTTTCTTT
cdr3_aa: CASSPEGSEAFF

cdr3_length: 15
clone_size: many
v_call: TRBV7-2
d_call: NA
j_call: TRBJ2-2
cdr3_nt: TGTGCCAGCAGCTACGACAGAATAAACACCGGGGAGCTGTTTTTT
cdr3_aa: CASSYDRINTGELFF

cdr3_length: 14
clone_size: many
v_call: TRBV7-2
d_call: TRBD2
j_call: TRBJ2-5
cdr3_nt: TGTGCCAGCAGCTTTGCGGGGGGAGAAGAGACCCAGTACTTC
cdr3_aa: CASSFAGGEETQYF

cdr3_length: 14
clone_size: many
v_call: TRBV9
d_call: NA
j_call: TRBJ2-7
cdr3_nt: TGTGCCAGCAGCGTACAGGGGGGGCCGGGCGAGCAGTACTTC
cdr3_aa: CASSVQGGPGEQYF

cdr3_length: 14
clone_size: many
v_call: TRBV6-2/TRBV6-3
d_call: NA
j_call: TRBJ2-4
cdr3_nt: TGTGCCAGCAGTTACCGGGGGGCAGTGAACATTCAGTACTTC
cdr3_aa: CASSYRGAVNIQYF

cdr3_length: 14
clone_size: few
v_call: TRBV6-2/TRBV6-3
d_call: TRBD1
j_call: TRBJ1-5
cdr3_nt: TGTGCCAGCCCCGGGACAGGGGACAATCAGCCCCAGCATTTT
cdr3_aa: CASPGTGDNQPQHF

cdr3_length: 10
clone_size: many
v_call: TRBV2
d_call: NA
j_call: TRBJ2-5
cdr3_nt: TGTGCCAGCAGTGAGGGGGCGCAGTACTTC
cdr3_aa: CASSEGAQYF

cdr3_length: 14
clone_size: NA
v_call: TRBV12-3/TRBV12-4
d_call: TRBD2
j_call: TRBJ2-3
cdr3_nt: TGTGCCAGCCGGACTAGCGGGAAAGTAGATACGCAGTATTTT
cdr3_aa: CASRTSGKVDTQYF

cdr3_length: 15
clone_size: many
v_call: TRBV27
d_call: TRBD1
j_call: TRBJ2-7
cdr3_nt: TGTGCCAGCAGCGACCCGGGACAGGCCTCCTACGAGCAGTACTTC
cdr3_aa: CASSDPGQASYEQYF

cdr3_length: 14
clone_size: NA
v_call: TRBV12-3/TRBV12-4
d_call: TRBD1
j_call: TRBJ1-5
cdr3_nt: TGTGCCAGCACCCCAACAGGGGGCAATCAGCCCCAGCATTTT
cdr3_aa: CASTPTGGNQPQHF

cdr3_length: 17
clone_size: many
v_call: TRBV5-6
d_call: NA
j_call: TRBJ2-6
cdr3_nt: TGTGCCAGCAGCCTTTTGTTGGGGGACTCTGGGGCCAACGTCCTGACTTTC
cdr3_aa: CASSLLLGDSGANVLTF

cdr3_length: 16
clone_size: few
v_call: TRBV24-1
d_call: NA
j_call: TRBJ2-5
cdr3_nt: TGTGCCACCAGTGATTCCGGGACAACGACGATAGGGACCCAGTACTTC
cdr3_aa: CATSDSGTTTIGTQYF

cdr3_length: 14
clone_size: many
v_call: TRBV10-3
d_call: TRBD2
j_call: TRBJ2-7
cdr3_nt: TGTGCCATCAGGGGGACTAGCGGATTACGGGAGCAGTACTTC
cdr3_aa: CAIRGTSGLREQYF

cdr3_length: 15
clone_size: NA
v_call: TRBV6-1
d_call: NA
j_call: TRBJ1-1
cdr3_nt: TGTGCCAGCAGTAGGGTTGGGGGAGAAGGCACTGAAGCTTTCTTT
cdr3_aa: CASSRVGGEGTEAFF

cdr3_length: 12
clone_size: many
v_call: TRBV30
d_call: NA
j_call: TRBJ2-7
cdr3_nt: TGTGCCTGGAGTAGGCCCGGGCCCGAGCAGTACTTC
cdr3_aa: CAWSRPGPEQYF

cdr3_length: 15
clone_size: many
v_call: TRBV9
d_call: NA
j_call: TRBJ2-2
cdr3_nt: TGTGCCAGCAGCGGTAGGATCCTTGGGACCGGGGAGCTGTTTTTT
cdr3_aa: CASSGRILGTGELFF

cdr3_length: 18
clone_size: many
v_call: TRBV28
d_call: TRBD2
j_call: TRBJ2-5
cdr3_nt: TGTGCCAGCAGTTTTAGCGCGGGGGGGCTGAACGACGAAGAGACCCAGTACTTC
cdr3_aa: CASSFSAGGLNDEETQYF

cdr3_length: 16
clone_size: NA
v_call: TRBV6-2/TRBV6-3
d_call: NA
j_call: TRBJ1-2
cdr3_nt: TGTGCCAGCAGTTCGCTCAACAGGGAGGGTAACTATGGCTACACCTTC
cdr3_aa: CASSSLNREGNYGYTF

cdr3_length: 14
clone_size: many
v_call: TRBV10-1
d_call: NA
j_call: TRBJ1-1
cdr3_nt: TGCGCCAGCAGTGACCTTGCCGGGGGGACTGAAGCTTTCTTT
cdr3_aa: CASSDLAGGTEAFF

cdr3_length: 15
clone_size: many
v_call: TRBV6-1
d_call: TRBD2
j_call: TRBJ2-5
cdr3_nt: TGTGCCAGCAGGGGCAAGCGGGGAAACCAAGAGACCCAGTACTTC
cdr3_aa: CASRGKRGNQETQYF

cdr3_length: 13
clone_size: many
v_call: TRBV6-5
d_call: NA
j_call: TRBJ1-1
cdr3_nt: TGTGCCAGCAGATACAGGGCAAGCACTGAAGCTTTCTTT
cdr3_aa: CASRYRASTEAFF

cdr3_length: 13
clone_size: NA
v_call: TRBV29-1
d_call: NA
j_call: TRBJ1-2
cdr3_nt: TGCAGCGTCATGAGGGGTTGGGACTATGGCTACACCTTC
cdr3_aa: CSVMRGWDYGYTF

cdr3_length: 18
clone_size: many
v_call: TRBV6-2/TRBV6-3
d_call: NA
j_call: TRBJ1-1
cdr3_nt: TGTGCCAGCAATCCCTCGGTTTCCCGGGGGGCGTTTAACACTGAAGCTTTCTTT
cdr3_aa: CASNPSVSRGAFNTEAFF

cdr3_length: 13
clone_size: many
v_call: TRBV27
d_call: NA
j_call: TRBJ2-5
cdr3_nt: TGTGCCAGCAGTCTTTGGGCCGAAGAGACCCAGTACTTC
cdr3_aa: CASSLWAEETQYF

cdr3_length: 14
clone_size: many
v_call: TRBV12-5
d_call: NA
j_call: TRBJ1-1
cdr3_nt: TGTGCTAGTGCCCCGGACACTAGGAACACTGAAGCTTTCTTT
cdr3_aa: CASAPDTRNTEAFF

cdr3_length: 15
clone_size: many
v_call: TRBV5-1
d_call: NA
j_call: TRBJ1-1
cdr3_nt: TGCGCCAGCACCCGGGGGGACACTCGGGGGACTGAAGCTTTCTTT
cdr3_aa: CASTRGDTRGTEAFF